Sequencing of this T cell receptor beta chain was carried out in a study of blood T cell repertoires in COVID-19. Study as a whole: Whether acute or convalescent, the COVID-19 samples came from the United States, Italy and Spain.

In the original processing: Using reference gene primer amplification, nucleated cell counts were estimated. TCRdb's table, derived via immunoSEQ multiplex PCR, lists solely in-frame clones and lacks some. Clone size and the V and J calls come from that table; the DNA yielded D and trimming. The data hold approximately 100,000 clones, with around 90% observed a single time. Trimming stripped 4 bases from V and 4 bases from J, with 15 bases between. Per the germline V gene, CDR1 is SGHRS and CDR2 is YFSETQ. The CDR3 runs 14 residues. This clone was detected once. This TCR came from a woman aged 55-70 years with acute or convalescent COVID-19. The sample was peripheral blood. V gene TRBV5-1 combines with J gene TRBJ2-7, with D possibly TRBD1 on 6 matching bases. CDR3 sequence reads: CASSGGHEYYEQYF. Here the CDR3 DNA reads TGCGCCAGCAGCGGGGGACACGAGTATTACGAGCAGTACTTC.